This TCR beta chain emerged from a study of early T cells in non-severe SARS-CoV-2 infection. About the research overall: Unsorted whole-blood RNA was sequenced in bulk, leaving chains unpaired. Study results and limitations: VDJdb matching, biased toward anti-spike CD8 responses, missed private and CD4 specificities.

This clonotype is medium-sized. The antigen remains undetermined. Individual cDNA molecules were tagged with unique molecular identifiers, the study reported. TCRdb re-called the 5' RACE reads with MiXCR, one entry per CDR3 protein. The table shows about 83,000 distinct CDR3 sequences, with roughly an eighth occurring only once. The V and J ends lost 6 bases and 0 bases, in that order; junction bases with no gene match: 4. The CDR3 is 15 amino acids. CDR1 MGHRA and CDR2 YSYEKL come from the germline V gene. This clonotype was obtained from an adult who was a healthcare worker with PCR-confirmed SARS-CoV-2 infection or an uninfected control (not recorded which). This rearrangement joins TRBV4-1 to TRBJ2-1; 8 positions agree with TRBD1. The material sequenced was whole blood. The CDR3 sequence is CASSRTGSSYNEQFF. DNA of the CDR3: TGCGCCAGCAGTCGGACAGGGTCCTCCTACAATGAGCAGTTCTTC.